The clone carrying this T cell receptor beta chain turned up a few times. These data are taken from a study of graft-versus-host responses after intestinal transplantation. Study at large: Every one of the recipients received anti-thymocyte globulin induction and afterwards took tacrolimus and steroids for approximately 3 years.

Findings and limits, study-wide: Across patients carrying graft-donor T cell macrochimerism, allografts held high graft-versus-host to host-versus-graft clonal ratios.

Proliferating CFSE-low CD3+CD4+ and CD3+CD8+ responders were sorted after the reaction. CDR3 size: 16 residues. Per germline, CDR1 SGHTA and CDR2 FQGTGA. V shed 1 base and J shed 9 bases, with 19 bases lying between them. Clones were sequenced by immunoSEQ multiplex PCR, and TCRdb holds only the in-frame ones, with some missing. This table has about 10,000 clones, just over 30% appearing once. This clonotype was sampled from a human patient who was an organ donor for intestinal transplantation. Sequencing used alloreactive CD4+ T cells from a mixed lymphocyte reaction culture, obtained before transplantation. Noted subset: CFSE-low proliferating T cells sorted from roughly six-day pre-transplant mixed lymphocyte reaction (GvH or HvG direction). The chain combines TRBV7-3 with TRBJ2-1; TRBD2 might be the D (5 bases). CDR3 region: CASSLIFTGFGGEQFF. Here the CDR3 DNA reads TGTGCCAGCAGCTTAATTTTCACGGGGTTCGGCGGTGAGCAGTTCTTC.